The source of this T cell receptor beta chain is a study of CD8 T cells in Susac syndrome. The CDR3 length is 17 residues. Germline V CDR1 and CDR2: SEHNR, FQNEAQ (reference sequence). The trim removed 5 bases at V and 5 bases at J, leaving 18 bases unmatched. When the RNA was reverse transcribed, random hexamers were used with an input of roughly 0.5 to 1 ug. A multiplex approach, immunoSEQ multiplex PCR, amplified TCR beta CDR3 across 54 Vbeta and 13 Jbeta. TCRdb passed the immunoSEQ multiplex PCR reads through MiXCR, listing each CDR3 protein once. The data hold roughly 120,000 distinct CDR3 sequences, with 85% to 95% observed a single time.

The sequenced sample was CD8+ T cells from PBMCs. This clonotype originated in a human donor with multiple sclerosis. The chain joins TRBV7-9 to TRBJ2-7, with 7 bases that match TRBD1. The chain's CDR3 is CASSLHSGTAYLDEQYV. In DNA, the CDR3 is TGTGCCAGCAGCCTCCACTCCGGGACAGCCTATCTGGACGAGCAGTACGTC.